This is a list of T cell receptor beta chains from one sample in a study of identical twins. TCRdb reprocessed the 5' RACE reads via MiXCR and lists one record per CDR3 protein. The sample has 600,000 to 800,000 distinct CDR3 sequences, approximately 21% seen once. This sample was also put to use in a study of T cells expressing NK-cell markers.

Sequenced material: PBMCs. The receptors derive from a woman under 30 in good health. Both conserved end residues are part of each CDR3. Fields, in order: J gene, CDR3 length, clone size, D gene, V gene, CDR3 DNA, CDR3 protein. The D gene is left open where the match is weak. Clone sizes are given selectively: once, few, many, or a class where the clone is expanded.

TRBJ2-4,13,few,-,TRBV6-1,TGTGCCAGCTCTCCTAGTCCCAAAAACATTCAGTACTTC,CASSPSPKNIQYF
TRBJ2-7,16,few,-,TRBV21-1,TGTGCCAGCAGCAAAGCTAAGGGTTTTCGGAACTACGAGCAGTACTTC,CASSKAKGFRNYEQYF
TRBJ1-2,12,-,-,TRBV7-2,TGTGCCAGCAGCTTAGGGGTCTATGGCTACACCTTC,CASSLGVYGYTF
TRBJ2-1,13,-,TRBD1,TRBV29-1,TGCAGCGTTGAGGGCAGGGGGTCGGGTGAGCAGTTCTTC,CSVEGRGSGEQFF
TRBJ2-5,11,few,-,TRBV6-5,TGTGCCTGTGGGAGGGGGGAGACCCAGTACTTC,CACGRGETQYF
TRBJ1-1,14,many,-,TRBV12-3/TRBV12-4,TGTGCCAGCAGTTTGGGCAGTTTGAACACTGAAGCTTTCTTT,CASSLGSLNTEAFF
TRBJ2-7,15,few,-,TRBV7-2,TGTGCCAGCAGCTTGAGTCAGGGTTATTCCTACGAGCAGTACTTC,CASSLSQGYSYEQYF
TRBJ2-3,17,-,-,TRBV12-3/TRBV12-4,TGTGCCAGCAGTTTCCGCCGGGGAGGATGGGGCACAGATACGCAGTATTTT,CASSFRRGGWGTDTQYF
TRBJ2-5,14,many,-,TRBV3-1,TGTGCCAGCTCTTCAAAAGCGGGCGGGGAGACCCAGTACTTC,CASSSKAGGETQYF
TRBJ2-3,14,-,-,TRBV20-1,TGCAGTGCGCGCGGGACAGACTACACAGATACGCAGTATTTT,CSARGTDYTDTQYF
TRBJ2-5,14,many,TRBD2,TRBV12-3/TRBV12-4,TGTGCCAGCAGCACCGGGCGGGGGCAAGAGACCCAGTACTTC,CASSTGRGQETQYF
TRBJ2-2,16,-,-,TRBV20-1,TGCAGTGCTAGAGGATTGGGACAAGACAACACCGGGGAGCTGTTTTTT,CSARGLGQDNTGELFF
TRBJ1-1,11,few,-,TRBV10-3,TGTGCCATCTCTTCAACAAATGAAGCTTTCTTT,CAISSTNEAFF
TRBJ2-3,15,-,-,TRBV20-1,TGCAGTGCTAGAGATATAACAGTTAACACAGATACGCAGTATTTT,CSARDITVNTDTQYF
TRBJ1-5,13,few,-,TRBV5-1,TGCGCCAGCAGCGGCGGGGAAAATCAGCCCCAGCATTTT,CASSGGENQPQHF
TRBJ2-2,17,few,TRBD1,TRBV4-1,TGCGCCAGCAGCCATCTTCCCGGGACAGCGAACACCGGGGAGCTGTTTTTT,CASSHLPGTANTGELFF
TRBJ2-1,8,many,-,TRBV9,TGTGCCAACACGATAGAGTTCTTC,CANTIEFF
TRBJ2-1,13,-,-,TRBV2,TGTGCCAGCAGCCTGACTAGGGTCAATGAGCAGTTCTTC,CASSLTRVNEQFF
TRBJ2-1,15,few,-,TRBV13,TGTGCCAGTAAGGGACGGCTTAGCTCCTACAATGAGCAGTTCTTC,CASKGRLSSYNEQFF
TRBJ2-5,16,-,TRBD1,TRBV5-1,TGCGCCAGCAGCAGACAGGGGGCCTCAAATGGAGAGACCCAGTACTTC,CASSRQGASNGETQYF
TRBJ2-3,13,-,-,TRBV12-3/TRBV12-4,TGTGCCAGCAGTTTCCCCCCCGGGGATACGCAGTATTTT,CASSFPPGDTQYF
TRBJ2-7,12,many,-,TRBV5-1,TGCGCCAGCAGGCGGGATACTTACGAGCAGTACTTC,CASRRDTYEQYF
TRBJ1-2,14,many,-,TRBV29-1,TGCAGCGTTGGATCTGACGCCGGGTCTGGAGGCTACACCTTC,CSVGSDAGSGGYTF
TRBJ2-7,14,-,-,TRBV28,TGTGCCAGCAGTTTATATAGGATCCCCTACGAGCAGTACTTC,CASSLYRIPYEQYF
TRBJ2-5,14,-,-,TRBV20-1,TGCAGTGCTTCTCTAGGACTGACCGCAGAGACCCAGTACTTC,CSASLGLTAETQYF
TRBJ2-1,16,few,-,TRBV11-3,TGTGCCAGCAGCTTAGGGGCCGGGACGGAGTACAATGAGCAGTTCTTC,CASSLGAGTEYNEQFF
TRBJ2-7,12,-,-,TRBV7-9,TGTGCCAGCAGCTTAACTGCCGACAGCATTACCTTC,CASSLTADSITF
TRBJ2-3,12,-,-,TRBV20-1,TGCGGTACCGGGCCGGACACAGATACGCAGTATTTT,CGTGPDTDTQYF
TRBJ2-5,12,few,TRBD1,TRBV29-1,TGCAGCGTTTGGGGACAGTACGAGACCCAGTACTTC,CSVWGQYETQYF
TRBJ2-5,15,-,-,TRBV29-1,TGCAGCGTTGAAGGTTCAGGGGATGGGGTAGAGACCCAGTACTTC,CSVEGSGDGVETQYF
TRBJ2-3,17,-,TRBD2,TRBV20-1,TGCAGTGCTAGAGACCCGTTTAGCGGGGGGCGCACAGATACGCAGTATTTT,CSARDPFSGGRTDTQYF
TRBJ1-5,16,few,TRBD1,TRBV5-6,TGTGCCAGCAGTACCGGGACAGGGTCTAGCAATCAGCCCCAGCATTTT,CASSTGTGSSNQPQHF